This T cell receptor (beta chain) emerged from a study of immune reconstitution after stem cell transplant in scleroderma. This clonotype was observed a handful of times. MiXCR, applied by TCRdb to the RT-PCR reads, yields one record per CDR3 protein. The data show around 2,000 distinct CDR3 sequences, around 7.4% seen once. This CDR3 has 14 residues. CDR1 MNHEY and CDR2 SVGAGI come from the germline V gene. V dropped 5 bases and J dropped 2; count of bases not matched to a gene: 4. The TCR sequence derives from a male donor with systemic sclerosis. This chain uses TRBV6-5 with TRBJ2-3; TRBD1 agrees at 7 bases. Collection of the sample occurred before or after autologous hematopoietic stem cell transplantation (not recorded which). DNA for the CDR3: TGTGCCAGCAGTGGGGACAGCCTCACAGATACGCAGTATTTT. Translated: CASSGDSLTDTQYF.